The rows below give T cell receptor beta chains drawn from one sample of a study of blood T cell repertoires in COVID-19. Using immunoSEQ multiplex PCR, the repertoire was profiled, and TCRdb retains in-frame clones only, with some absent. The data contain fewer than 90,000 clones, about 80% of them seen just once; the ten biggest clones take up 15% to 20%. Sequencing was carried out using peripheral blood. All receptors derive from a woman older than 75 with acute or convalescent COVID-19. The CDR3 runs from the conserved cysteine through the conserved F or W. A D gene is named only where the DNA matches it firmly. For some rows the clone size is stated as once, few or many, or as a class when expanded; others skip it.

TRBV12-3/TRBV12-4	few	-	TRBJ1-3	CASSVGNTIYF	TGTGCCAGCAGTGTAGGAAACACCATATATTTT
TRBV29-1	-	-	TRBJ1-2	CSVVRGFYGYTF	TGCAGCGTTGTCAGGGGATTCTATGGCTACACCTTC
TRBV5-5	-	-	TRBJ2-2	CASSLGQGRGPVPGELFF	TGTGCCAGCAGCTTGGGCCAGGGGAGAGGACCAGTACCCGGGGAGCTGTTTTTT
TRBV7-8	-	TRBD2	TRBJ2-7	CASSLVAGAYEQYF	TGTGCCAGCAGCTTAGTAGCGGGAGCCTACGAGCAGTACTTC
TRBV15	-	TRBD1	TRBJ2-7	CATSIKLGQVRVGEQYF	TGTGCCACCAGCATCAAATTGGGACAGGTTCGGGTTGGCGAGCAGTACTTC
TRBV5-6	few	TRBD2	TRBJ2-7	CASSRGTSGYEQYF	TGTGCCAGCAGTCGCGGGACTAGCGGCTACGAGCAGTACTTC
TRBV27	-	-	TRBJ2-5	CASSPHGPGETQYF	TGTGCCAGCAGTCCTCACGGGCCAGGGGAGACCCAGTACTTC
TRBV2	-	TRBD1	TRBJ1-5	CASSKGTGDQPQHF	TGTGCCAGTTCGAAGGGGACAGGGGACCAGCCCCAGCATTTT
TRBV14	-	-	TRBJ2-5	CASNPASHQETQYF	TGTGCCAGCAACCCCGCCAGTCACCAAGAGACCCAGTACTTC
TRBV2	-	TRBD1	TRBJ2-6	CASTSGTGTPGANVLTF	TGTGCCAGCACTTCCGGGACAGGGACGCCCGGGGCCAACGTCCTGACTTTC
TRBV12-3/TRBV12-4	-	-	TRBJ2-3	CASRRMGTDTQYF	TGTGCCAGCAGGAGGATGGGCACAGATACGCAGTATTTT
TRBV6-6	once	TRBD1	TRBJ1-2	CASSYSDRPNYGYTF	TGTGCCAGCAGTTACTCGGACAGGCCTAACTATGGCTACACCTTC
TRBV5-6	-	TRBD2	TRBJ2-2	CASSLWTSVNRELFF	TGTGCCAGCAGCCTTTGGACTAGTGTGAATCGGGAGCTGTTTTTT
TRBV10-2	-	-	TRBJ1-6	CAIRASSYNSPLHF	TGCGCCATCCGAGCTAGCTCCTATAATTCACCCCTCCACTTT
TRBV12-3/TRBV12-4	-	-	TRBJ2-7	CASSYGGTYEQYF	TGTGCCAGCAGTTATGGCGGTACCTACGAGCAGTACTTC
TRBV18	-	TRBD2	TRBJ2-5	CASSPPSGREETQYF	TGTGCCAGCTCACCACCCTCAGGGAGGGAGGAGACCCAGTACTTC
TRBV6-5	-	-	TRBJ1-1	CASSLEGTPNTEAFF	TGTGCCAGCAGCTTGGAGGGGACCCCGAACACTGAAGCTTTCTTT
TRBV5-1	-	-	TRBJ2-5	CASSFSLQETQYF	TGCGCCAGCAGCTTTAGTCTGCAAGAGACCCAGTACTTC
TRBV18	-	-	TRBJ2-7	CASSPALRDEQYF	TGTGCCAGCTCACCAGCCCTCAGGGACGAGCAGTACTTC
TRBV9	-	TRBD2	TRBJ2-7	CASSSRTSGYEQYF	TGTGCCAGCAGCTCTAGGACTAGCGGCTACGAGCAGTACTTC
TRBV5-8	-	-	TRBJ2-4	CASSGGTFLAKNIQYF	TGTGCCAGCAGTGGAGGAACTTTCCTAGCCAAAAACATTCAGTACTTC
TRBV19	-	-	TRBJ2-1	CASSIATGNEQFF	TGTGCCAGTAGTATCGCGACGGGGAATGAGCAGTTCTTC
TRBV5-1	-	-	TRBJ1-1	CASSIWTFAEAFF	TGCGCCAGCAGCATCTGGACTTTCGCTGAAGCTTTCTTT
TRBV12-3/TRBV12-4	once	-	TRBJ2-7	CASSLGAPYEQYF	TGTGCCAGCAGTTTAGGGGCCCCCTACGAGCAGTACTTC
TRBV5-1	-	-	TRBJ2-5	CASSLGLGETQYF	TGCGCCAGCAGCTTGGGACTAGGGGAGACCCAGTACTTC